This T cell receptor (beta chain) was identified during a study of blood T cell repertoires in COVID-19. Study-wide background: COVID-19 samples, acute and convalescent, were from the United States, Italy and Spain.

Study processing details: The assay estimated nucleated cells by amplifying reference gene primers. Produced via immunoSEQ multiplex PCR; TCRdb's table is partial and in-frame only. V, J and clone size are taken as reported in that table, and D and trimming were inferred from the DNA itself. The sample consists of roughly 20,000 clones, around nine tenths of them appearing once. J gave up 1 base and V 0 bases, and 6 bases lay outside the gene matches. Germline V gives CDR1 SGHRS, CDR2 YFSETQ. The CDR3 sequence is 17 residues long. The chain employs TRBV5-1 and TRBJ2-3; 9 bases are shared with TRBD2. Sequencing input: peripheral blood. This receptor was obtained from a man aged 35 to 55 with active COVID-19. The chain's CDR3 is CASSLGLAGLRTDTQYF. In nucleotides, the CDR3 is TGCGCCAGCAGCTTGGGTCTAGCGGGACTCCGCACAGATACGCAGTATTTT.